Listed here is a single TCR beta chain. Repertoires were generated with immunoSEQ multiplex PCR, while TCRdb's copy carries only in-frame clones and drops some. The sample comprises about 50,000 clones, roughly four fifths of which are singletons, and 8.8% rests with the top ten. Looked up from germline, CDR1 is SNHLY and CDR2 is FYNNEI. Trimming removed 7 bases from V and 1 base from J, with 10 bases in between. The CDR3 spans 13 residues. The entry originates in a study of blood T cell repertoires in COVID-19. The overall study: Italy, Spain and the United States were the sources of the convalescent and acute COVID-19 samples.

The chain carries TRBV2 and TRBJ2-5, with D possibly matching TRBD2 (6 bases). The source of this sequence is a man in his sixties with acute or convalescent COVID-19. Material for sequencing was peripheral blood. The CDR3 is CASTRGLQETQYF. For the CDR3, the DNA is TGTGCCAGCACCCGGGGACTCCAAGAGACCCAGTACTTC.